This TCR beta chain was sequenced for a study of blood T cell repertoires in COVID-19. Study-wide context: The samples span acute and convalescent COVID-19 from the United States, Italy and Spain.

The method was immunoSEQ multiplex PCR; TCRdb's version includes in-frame clones alone and lacks a portion of them. The table lists a few hundred thousand clones, around 87% of them singletons, with under 2.5% in the top ten. Germline V gene sequence: CDR1 SGHDT, CDR2 YYEEEE. Trimming cost V 0 bases and J 5 bases, with 8 bases left between them. The CDR3 spans 13 residues. This clone came up once. Sequenced: peripheral blood. This clonotype was obtained from a woman aged 60-75 years with COVID-19, enrolled during active disease. The chain combines TRBV5-6 with TRBJ1-2, with D hard to call. The CDR3 DNA is TGTGCCAGCAGCTTGGGCGGGCAGTATGGCTACACCTTC. Translating it yields CASSLGGQYGYTF. Supplemented by reference TRBV5-6 and TRBJ1-2, the full variable domain reads DAGVTQSPTHLIKTRGQQVTLRCSPKSGHDTVSWYQQALGQGPQFIFQYYEEEERQRGNFPDRFSGHQFPNYSSELNVNALLLGDSALYLCASSLGGQYGYTFGSGTRLTVV.